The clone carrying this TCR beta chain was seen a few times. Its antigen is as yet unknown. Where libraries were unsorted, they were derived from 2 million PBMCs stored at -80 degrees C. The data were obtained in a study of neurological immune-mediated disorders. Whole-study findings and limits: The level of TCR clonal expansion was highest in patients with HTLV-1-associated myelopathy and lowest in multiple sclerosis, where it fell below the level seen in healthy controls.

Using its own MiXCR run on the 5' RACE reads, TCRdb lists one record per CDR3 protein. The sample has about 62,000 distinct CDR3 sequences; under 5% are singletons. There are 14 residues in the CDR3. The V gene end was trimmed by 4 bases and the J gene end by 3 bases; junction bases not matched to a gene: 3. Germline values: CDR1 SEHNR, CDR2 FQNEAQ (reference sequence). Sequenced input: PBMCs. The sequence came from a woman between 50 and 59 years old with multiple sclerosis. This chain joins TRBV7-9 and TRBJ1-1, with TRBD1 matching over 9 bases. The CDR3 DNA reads TGTGCCAGCAGCTCCAGACAGGGGGACACTGAAGCTTTCTTT. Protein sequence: CASSSRQGDTEAFF.